The source of this T cell receptor (beta chain) is a study of untreated major depressive disorder. Only in-frame clones appear in the TCRdb table, and some are missing; sequencing was by immunoSEQ multiplex PCR. The repertoire holds 20,000 or so clones, 85% seen once, with about 0.8% in the top ten. Germline-derived CDR1 and CDR2 are SGDLS and YYNGEE. The CDR3 is made up of 18 amino acids. Trimming at V came to 3 bases and at J to 5 bases, leaving 14 bases not matched to a gene. The specimen sequenced was CD4+ T cells from PBMCs. This sequence originates from a woman between 25 and 40 years old in good health. The J gene is TRBJ2-2, the V gene TRBV9, with 9 bases aligning to TRBD2. The CDR3 reads CASSAQLGAGGPTGELFF. The DNA for the CDR3 is TGTGCCAGCAGCGCTCAATTAGGGGCGGGAGGGCCTACCGGGGAGCTGTTTTTT.